Listed here is a single T cell receptor (beta chain). Its antigen is unknown. This record comes from a study of identical twins. MiXCR, run by TCRdb on the 5' RACE reads, gives a single entry per CDR3 protein. The sample has about 530,000 distinct CDR3 sequences; around 22% are singletons. The study, taken as a whole, reports: The models gave estimates that fell short of the out-of-frame TCR alpha sharing seen in monozygotic twins.

This CDR3 is 16 amino acids long. The germline V gene has CDR1 KGHSH and CDR2 LQKENI. The junction had 9 bases not matched to a gene; V was cut back by 5 bases and J by 3 bases. The sample also formed part of further work on yellow fever vaccine responses in identical twins.

Input material: CD4+ T cells sorted from blood. The clonotype comes from a young woman in good health. The genes are TRBV18 and TRBJ2-1; TRBD2 aligns across 8 bases. CDR3 region: CASSSSTSGHYNEQFF. The CDR3 DNA reads TGTGCCAGCTCATCCTCCACTAGCGGCCACTACAATGAGCAGTTCTTC.